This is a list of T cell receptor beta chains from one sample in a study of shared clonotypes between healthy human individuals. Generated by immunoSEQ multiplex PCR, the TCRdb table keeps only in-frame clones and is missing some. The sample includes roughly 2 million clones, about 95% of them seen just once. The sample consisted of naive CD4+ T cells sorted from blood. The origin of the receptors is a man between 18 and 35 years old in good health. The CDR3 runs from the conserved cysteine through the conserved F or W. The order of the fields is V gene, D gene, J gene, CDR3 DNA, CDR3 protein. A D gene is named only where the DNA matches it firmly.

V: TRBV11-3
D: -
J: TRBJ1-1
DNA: TGTGCCAGCAGCTTAGGAGGTGACACTGAAGCTTTCTTT
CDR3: CASSLGGDTEAFF

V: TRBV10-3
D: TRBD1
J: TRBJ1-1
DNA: TGTGCCATCGGAAGCCAGGGGGACACTGAAGCTTTCTTT
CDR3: CAIGSQGDTEAFF

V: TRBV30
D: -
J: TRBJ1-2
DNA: TGTGCCTGGAGTGGTGATTGGGCGGCGCCCGATTATGGCTACACCTTC
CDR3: CAWSGDWAAPDYGYTF

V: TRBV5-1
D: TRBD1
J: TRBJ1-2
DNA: TGCGCCAGCAGCAAAGGACAGGGGGCATCATCCGGCGATGGCTACACCTTC
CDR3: CASSKGQGASSGDGYTF

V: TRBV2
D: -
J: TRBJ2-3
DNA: TGTGCCAGCTCTGGGCAGGGCCTTAGCGCAGATACGCAGTATTTT
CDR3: CASSGQGLSADTQYF

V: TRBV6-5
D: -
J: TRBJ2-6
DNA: TGTGCCAGCCGCTTCTCTGGGGCCAACGTCCTGACTTTC
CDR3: CASRFSGANVLTF

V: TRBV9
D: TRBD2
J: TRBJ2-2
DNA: TGTGCCAGCAGCCCCAACAGCGGGGGGTTGGGCGGGGAGCTGTTTTTT
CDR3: CASSPNSGGLGGELFF

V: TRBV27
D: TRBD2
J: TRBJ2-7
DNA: TGCCGGCTAGCGGCACCTCGGGAGCAGTACTTC
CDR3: CRLAAPREQYF

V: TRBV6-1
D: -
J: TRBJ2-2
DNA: TGTGCCAGCGGCGGCCTTGGAACCGGGGAGCTGTTTTTT
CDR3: CASGGLGTGELFF

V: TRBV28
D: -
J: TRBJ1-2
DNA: TGTGCCAGCAGTCTCGCCGGGCCCACTAACTATGGCTACACCTTC
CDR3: CASSLAGPTNYGYTF